This T cell receptor (beta chain) is from a study of T cells in Graves' hyperthyroidism and ophthalmopathy. CDR1 and CDR2 from the germline V gene are SNHLY and FYNNEI. Trimming shortened V by 7 bases and J by 3 bases, and 6 bases separated the two germline ends. This CDR3 comprises 11 residues. This clonotype has only a few counts. Amplified TCR beta CDR3 regions came from RNA transcripts. First-round RT-PCR with HTBI primers amplified the TCR CDR3 region. TCRdb re-called the multiplex PCR reads with MiXCR, one entry per CDR3 protein. The repertoire consists of about 570,000 distinct CDR3 sequences, with about 14% occurring once and the leading ten covering approximately 15%.

The TCR originated in a woman aged 40 to 50 with Graves' hyperthyroidism. Sequenced: blood. The chain joins TRBV2 to TRBJ1-2; no definite D call. The CDR3 protein is CASTRDYGYTF. DNA of the CDR3: TGTGCCAGCACGCGGGACTATGGCTACACCTTC.